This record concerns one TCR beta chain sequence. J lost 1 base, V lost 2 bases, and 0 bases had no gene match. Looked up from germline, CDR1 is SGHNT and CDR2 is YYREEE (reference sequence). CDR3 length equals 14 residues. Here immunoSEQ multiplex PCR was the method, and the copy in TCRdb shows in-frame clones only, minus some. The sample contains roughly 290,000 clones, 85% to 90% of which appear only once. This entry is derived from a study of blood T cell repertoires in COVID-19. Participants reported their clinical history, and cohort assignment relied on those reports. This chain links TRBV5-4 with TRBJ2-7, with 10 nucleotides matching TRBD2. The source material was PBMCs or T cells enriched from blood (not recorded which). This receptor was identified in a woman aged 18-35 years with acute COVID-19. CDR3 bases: TGTGCCAGCAGCTTAGCGGGAGGGTCCTACGAGCAGTACTTC. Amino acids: CASSLAGGSYEQYF.